Presented here are 13 T cell receptor beta chains from one specimen sequenced in a study of CD8 T cells in ankylosing spondylitis. Points from the study as a whole: Blood from ankylosing spondylitis patients appeared to carry a characteristic roughly 8-variant TCR beta motif.

Their recognized antigens are unknown. TCRdb re-called the 5' RACE reads through MiXCR, storing one row per CDR3 protein. The table records around 890,000 distinct CDR3 sequences, approximately 12% of them present only once. Sequenced: blood, either unsorted or a sorted T cell fraction (not recorded which). The source is a male donor with ankylosing spondylitis.

This clonotype was seen more than once but under ten times. The J gene is TRBJ1-2, the V gene TRBV20-1; D ambiguous. Germline CDR1 reads DFQATT; CDR2 reads SNEGSKA (reference sequence). V lost 6 bases, J lost 0 bases, and 11 bases lay in between. The CDR3 covers 13 residues. The CDR3 coding sequence is TGCAGTGCCCCTCGGGCAGCTAACTATGGCTACACCTTC. It codes for CSAPRAANYGYTF.

This clonotype was seen more than once but under ten times. This chain links TRBV5-1 with TRBJ2-5; 7 bases agree with TRBD2. Germline CDR1 is SGHRS and CDR2 is YFSETQ. There are 16 residues in the CDR3. The junction had 7 bases not matched to a gene; V was cut back by 0 bases and J by 2 bases. The CDR3 DNA follows: TGCGCCAGCAGCTTGGCCTTGGGGACTACACAAGAGACCCAGTACTTC. This encodes CASSLALGTTQETQYF.

This clonotype was picked up many times. The chain combines TRBV12-3 or TRBV12-4 with TRBJ1-6, with 9 bases lining up with TRBD1. The CDR3 totals 15 residues. The J segment lost 7 bases and the V segment lost 4 bases, leaving 5 bases of the junction unmatched. The CDR3 loop is CASSSRGTGNSPLHF. CDR3 coding DNA: TGTGCCAGCAGTTCCCGAGGGACAGGGAATTCACCCCTCCACTTT.

With regard to this clonotype: Just one base apart from a much larger clone, this may be a read error. Because it lacks the conserved phenylalanine or tryptophan at the end, this CDR3 is likely a read error. The V call is TRBV20-1, the J call TRBJ2-2; no reliable D call. This CDR3 is 14 amino acids long. In germline, CDR1 is DFQATT, CDR2 SNEGSKA (reference sequence). Trimming removed 3 bases from V and 5 bases from J, with 13 bases in between. CDR3 sequence reads: CSASFGLGTGELFL. CDR3 DNA: TGCAGTGCTAGTTTCGGGCTCGGTACCGGGGAGCTGTTTCTT.

Here the CDR3 reads CSASLVRAFF. CDR3 nucleotides: TGCAGTGCTAGTCTGGTTAGGGCTTTCTTT. V and J are TRBV20-1 and TRBJ1-1; unclear D gene. V was cut by 3 bases and J by 11 bases, with 10 bases left in between. Germline V lookup: CDR1 DFQATT, CDR2 SNEGSKA (reference sequence). CDR3 length: 10 amino acids.

Ten or more counts support this clonotype. The chain is built from TRBV20-1 and TRBJ2-7; D gene ambiguous. The V gene's germline CDR1 is DFQATT and CDR2 SNEGSKA (reference sequence). The CDR3 consists of 12 residues. The V gene lost 3 bases and the J gene lost 2 bases, with 8 bases spanning the gap. CDR3 residues: CSARYAPYEQYF. The CDR3 DNA sequence: TGCAGTGCTAGGTATGCCCCCTACGAGCAGTACTTC.

On this clonotype itself: Germline and junction disagree at one end, which may indicate a read error. The chain joins TRBV14 to TRBJ1-4, with TRBD1 matching over 7 bases. The CDR3 runs 13 residues. CDR1 and CDR2 from the germline V gene are SGHDN and FVKESK. The CDR3, as DNA: TGTGCCAGCAGCCAAGACCTCCCGGGACAGACTATTTTT. Protein sequence: CASSQDLPGQTIF. The full variable domain, rest sourced from reference TRBV14 and TRBJ1-4, is EAGVTQFPSHSVIEKGQTVTLRCDPISGHDNLYWYRRVMGKEIKFLLHFVKESKQDESGMPNNRFLAERTGGTYSTLKVQPAELEDSGVYFCASSQDLPGQTIFGSGTQLSVL.

CDR3 nucleotides: TGTGCCACCAGCAGAGTGGGGACAGGGGGCAGAAAGACCCAGTACTTC. Encoded protein: CATSRVGTGGRKTQYF. The chain has TRBV15 and TRBJ2-5; 12 nucleotides agree with TRBD1. The CDR3 totals 16 residues. Looked up from germline, CDR1 is LNHNV and CDR2 is YYDKDF (reference sequence). V lost 1 base, J lost 6 bases, and 6 bases stayed unmatched.

This clonotype was observed a handful of times. This chain's CDR3 is CASSENPSYNEQFF. The CDR3, as DNA: TGCGCCAGCAGTGAAAATCCTAGTTATAATGAGCAGTTCTTC. The chain employs TRBV10-2 and TRBJ2-1; no firm D call. The CDR3 loop spans 14 amino acids. The V gene's germline CDR1 is WSHSY and CDR2 SAAADI. Trimming stripped 3 bases from V and 7 bases from J, with 13 bases between.

CDR3: CASSLTDPPQFF. CDR3 sequence (DNA): TGCGCCAGCAGCTTGACAGATCCACCCCAGTTCTTC. The V gene is TRBV5-1, the J gene TRBJ2-1; D remains ambiguous. The CDR3 runs to 12 residues. CDR1 is SGHRS, CDR2 YFSETQ, per germline. Between the trimmed V and J ends, which lost 1 base and 13 bases, there was a span of 12 bases.

In this sample, this clonotype turned up a few times. This chain uses TRBV4-3 with TRBJ2-4, with 7 bases fitting TRBD1. The V segment lost 1 base and the J segment 5 bases; nucleotides outside the gene matches: 5. The CDR3 has 15 amino acids. Germline CDR1 is LGHNA and CDR2 is YSLEER. This CDR3 reads CASSQALGQQNIQYF. The CDR3 nucleotides read TGCGCCAGCAGCCAAGCCTTGGGACAGCAAAACATTCAGTACTTC.

The table lists this clonotype with many counts. The chain carries TRBV12-3 or TRBV12-4 and TRBJ1-5; 8 positions match TRBD1. There are 14 residues in the CDR3. V lost 7 bases, J lost 7 bases, and 9 bases stayed unmatched. CDR3 loop: CASTPGQGGQPQHF. DNA of the CDR3: TGTGCCAGCACCCCCGGACAGGGTGGCCAGCCCCAGCATTTT.

This clonotype showed up just a few times. The V and J genes are TRBV29-1 and TRBJ1-1, with D uncertain. V was trimmed by 4 bases and J by 4 bases, leaving 13 bases between them. Looked up from germline, CDR1 is SQVTM and CDR2 is ANQGSEA. The CDR3 contains 13 residues. Here the CDR3 reads CSVVKGGSTEAFF. In DNA form, the CDR3 reads TGCAGCGTTGTAAAGGGCGGGAGCACTGAAGCTTTCTTT.